This T cell receptor (beta chain) was retrieved from a study of shared clonotypes between healthy human individuals. Whole-study findings and limits: The sharing of 4.5% to 5% of naive CD4 clonotypes was seen across a handful of donors. Only blood was sampled; tissue repertoires likely differ.

In the original processing: From ImmunoSEQ came sequences covering only the junction and carrying no quality scores, so filtering differed. Profiled with immunoSEQ multiplex PCR; TCRdb holds only in-frame clones, not every one. Clone size and V and J calls were adopted from that table, with D and trimming inferred from the DNA. Of just over 2,000,000 clones in the sample, 95% were seen once. V lost 0 bases and J 0 bases, leaving 9 bases between the germline ends. CDR1 is SGHDN and CDR2 is FVKESK in the germline V gene. CDR3 length: 16 residues. The study separated CD4+ cells into CD45RA+ naive and CD45RA-negative memory subsets. This clone was recorded once. Its matching antigen is unknown.

The sequenced material came from naive CD4+ T cells sorted from blood. Noted subset: CD45RA+ positively selected. The V gene is TRBV14, the J gene TRBJ1-3; possible D gene TRBD1, 6 bases. This sequence originates from a man younger than 30 in good health. The CDR3 DNA is TGTGCCAGCAGCCAAGATTGGGACAACTCTGGAAACACCATATATTTT. It yields the protein CASSQDWDNSGNTIYF.